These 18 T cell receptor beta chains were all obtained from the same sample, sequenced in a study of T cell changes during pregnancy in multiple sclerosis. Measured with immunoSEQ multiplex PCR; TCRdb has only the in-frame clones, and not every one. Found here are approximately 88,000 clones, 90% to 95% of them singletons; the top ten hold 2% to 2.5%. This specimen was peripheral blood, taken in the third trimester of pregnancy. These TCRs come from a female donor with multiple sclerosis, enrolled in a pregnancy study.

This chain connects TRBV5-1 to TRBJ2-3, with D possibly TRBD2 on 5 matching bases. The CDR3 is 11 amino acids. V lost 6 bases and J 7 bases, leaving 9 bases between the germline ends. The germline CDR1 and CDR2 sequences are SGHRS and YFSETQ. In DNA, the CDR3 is TGCGCCAGCACCTCGGGGAATACGCAGTATTTT. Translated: CASTSGNTQYF.

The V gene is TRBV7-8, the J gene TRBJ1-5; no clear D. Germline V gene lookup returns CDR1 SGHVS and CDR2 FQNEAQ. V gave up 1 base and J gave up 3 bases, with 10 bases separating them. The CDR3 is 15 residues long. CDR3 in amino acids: CASSLDAGYNQPQHF. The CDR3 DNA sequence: TGTGCCAGCAGCTTAGATGCCGGGTACAATCAGCCCCAGCATTTT.

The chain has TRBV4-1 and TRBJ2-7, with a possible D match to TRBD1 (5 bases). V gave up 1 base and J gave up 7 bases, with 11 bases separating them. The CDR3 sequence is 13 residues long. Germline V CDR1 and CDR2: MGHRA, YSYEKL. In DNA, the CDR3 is TGCGCCAGCAGCCAAGTCACAGGACGGGAGCAGTACTTC. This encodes CASSQVTGREQYF.

Here the CDR3 DNA reads TGTGCCAGCAGCAATTGGGGGCTGAGCAATCAGCCCCAGCATTTT. Residues: CASSNWGLSNQPQHF. The genes are TRBV5-6 and TRBJ1-5, with D perhaps matching TRBD1 (6 bases). Trimming pared 4 bases from V and 1 base from J, leaving 12 bases between. The CDR3 has 15 amino acids. Germline lookup yields CDR1 SGHDT and CDR2 YYEEEE.

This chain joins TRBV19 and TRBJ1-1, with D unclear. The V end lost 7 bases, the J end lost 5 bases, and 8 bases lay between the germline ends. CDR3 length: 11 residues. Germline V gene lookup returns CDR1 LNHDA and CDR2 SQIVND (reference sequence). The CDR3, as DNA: TGTGCCAGTATTTTCCGGACTGAAGCTTTCTTT. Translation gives CASIFRTEAFF.

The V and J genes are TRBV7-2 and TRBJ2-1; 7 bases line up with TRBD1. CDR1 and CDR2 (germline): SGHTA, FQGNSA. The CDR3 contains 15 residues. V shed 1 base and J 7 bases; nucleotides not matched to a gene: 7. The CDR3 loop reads CASSLGQGDYNEQFF. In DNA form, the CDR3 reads TGTGCCAGCAGCTTAGGACAGGGCGATTATAATGAGCAGTTCTTC.

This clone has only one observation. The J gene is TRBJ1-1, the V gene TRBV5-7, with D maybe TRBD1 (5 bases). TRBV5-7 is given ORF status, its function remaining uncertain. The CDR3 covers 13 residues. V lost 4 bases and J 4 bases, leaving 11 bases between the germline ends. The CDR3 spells CASSPTVVTEAFF. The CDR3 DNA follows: TGTGCCAGCAGCCCGACAGTTGTCACTGAAGCTTTCTTT.

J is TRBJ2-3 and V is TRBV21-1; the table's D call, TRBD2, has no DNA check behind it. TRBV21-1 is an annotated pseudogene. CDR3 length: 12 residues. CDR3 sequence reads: CASSVSGDTQYF. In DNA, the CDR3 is TGTGCCAGCAGCGTAAGCGGAGATACGCAGTATTTT.

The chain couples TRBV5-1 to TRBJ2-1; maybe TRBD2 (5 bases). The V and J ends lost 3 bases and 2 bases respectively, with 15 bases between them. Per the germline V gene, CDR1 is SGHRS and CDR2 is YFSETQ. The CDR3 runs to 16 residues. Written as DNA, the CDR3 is TGCGCCAGCAGCTCAGGACTGCCCTCCCCCTACAATGAGCAGTTCTTC. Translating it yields CASSSGLPSPYNEQFF. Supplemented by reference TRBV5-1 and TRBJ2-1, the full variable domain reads KAGVTQTPRYLIKTRGQQVTLSCSPISGHRSVSWYQQTPGQGLQFLFEYFSETQRNKGNFPGRFSGRQFSNSRSEMNVSTLELGDSALYLCASSSGLPSPYNEQFFGPGTRLTVL.

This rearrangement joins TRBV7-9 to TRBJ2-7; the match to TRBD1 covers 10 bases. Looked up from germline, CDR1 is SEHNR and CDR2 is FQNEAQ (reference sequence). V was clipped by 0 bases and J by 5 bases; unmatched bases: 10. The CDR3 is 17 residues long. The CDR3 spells CASSLASGTGERNEQYF. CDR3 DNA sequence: TGTGCCAGCAGCTTAGCGTCCGGGACAGGGGAGAGAAACGAGCAGTACTTC.

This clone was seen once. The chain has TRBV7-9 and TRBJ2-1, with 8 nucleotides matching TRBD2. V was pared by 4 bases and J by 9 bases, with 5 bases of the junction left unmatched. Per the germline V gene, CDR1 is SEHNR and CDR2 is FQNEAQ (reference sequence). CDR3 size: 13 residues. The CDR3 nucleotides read TGTGCCAGCAGCTCGAGCGGGAGCGGTGAGCAGTTCTTC. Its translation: CASSSSGSGEQFF.

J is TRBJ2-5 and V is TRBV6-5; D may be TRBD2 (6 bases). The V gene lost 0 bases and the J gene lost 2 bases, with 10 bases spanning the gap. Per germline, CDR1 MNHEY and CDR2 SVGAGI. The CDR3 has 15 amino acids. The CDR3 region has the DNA TGTGCCAGCAGTTACTCTGGACTACCTCAAGAGACCCAGTACTTC. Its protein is CASSYSGLPQETQYF.

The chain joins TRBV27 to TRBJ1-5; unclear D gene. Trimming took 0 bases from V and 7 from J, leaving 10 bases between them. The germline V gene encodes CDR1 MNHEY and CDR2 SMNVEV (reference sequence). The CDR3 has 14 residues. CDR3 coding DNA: TGTGCCAGCAGTTTATCGGGAGGCGGACAGCCCCAGCATTTT. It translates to CASSLSGGGQPQHF.

The DNA for the CDR3 is TGCAGTGCTAGAGATCTTCGGGGCTACACCTTC. Translating it yields CSARDLRGYTF. J is TRBJ1-2 and V is TRBV20-1; D not resolved. V dropped 0 bases and J dropped 8 bases, with 7 bases sitting between them. This CDR3 contains 11 residues. The V gene's germline CDR1 is DFQATT and CDR2 SNEGSKA (reference sequence).

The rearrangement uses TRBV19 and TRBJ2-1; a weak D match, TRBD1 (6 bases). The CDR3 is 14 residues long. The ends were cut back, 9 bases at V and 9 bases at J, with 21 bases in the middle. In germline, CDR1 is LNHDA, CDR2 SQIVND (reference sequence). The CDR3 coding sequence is TGTGCCAGCGCGAACGGACAGCCCCTCGGTGAGCAGTTCTTC. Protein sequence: CASANGQPLGEQFF.

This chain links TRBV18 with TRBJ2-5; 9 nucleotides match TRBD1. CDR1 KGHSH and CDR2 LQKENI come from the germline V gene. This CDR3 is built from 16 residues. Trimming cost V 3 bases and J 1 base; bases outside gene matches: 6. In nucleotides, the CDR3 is TGTGCCAGCTCACCGTTGGGACAGGGTTTCCAAGAGACCCAGTACTTC. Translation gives CASSPLGQGFQETQYF.

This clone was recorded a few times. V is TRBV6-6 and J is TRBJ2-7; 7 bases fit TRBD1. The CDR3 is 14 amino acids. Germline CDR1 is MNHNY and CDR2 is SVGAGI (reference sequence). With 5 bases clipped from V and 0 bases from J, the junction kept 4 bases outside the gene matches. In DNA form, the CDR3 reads TGTGCCAGCAGTGCCGGGACAGCCTCCTACGAGCAGTACTTC. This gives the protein CASSAGTASYEQYF.

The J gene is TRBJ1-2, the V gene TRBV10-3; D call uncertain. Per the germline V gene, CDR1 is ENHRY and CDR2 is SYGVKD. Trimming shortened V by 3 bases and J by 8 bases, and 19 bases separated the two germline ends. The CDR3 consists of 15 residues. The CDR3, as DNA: TGTGCCATCAGTGACCACGCAGAAAAACCGTGGGGCTACACCTTC. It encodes CAISDHAEKPWGYTF.